This T cell receptor beta chain is drawn from a study of cytomegalovirus exposure and HLA in healthy donors. Study as a whole: Across 350 to 500 genotyped donors, roughly 80% landed in the Caucasian-associated ancestry cluster.

Primers: 60 Vbeta forward and 13 Jbeta reverse. Per the authors' pipeline: Unique TCR beta chains numbered 60 million to 100 million in a later analysis, with roughly 10 million shared. Only in-frame clones appear in the TCRdb table, and some are missing; sequencing was by immunoSEQ multiplex PCR. V, J and clone size are those of that table, while D and trimming were read from the DNA. The sample has roughly 100,000 clones; 70% to 80% are singletons. About this clone: The antigen is not known.

The study's findings and limits: As a later analysis showed, a missense DCLRE1C variant was linked to trimming of TCR beta V- and J-genes. Across all donors, roughly uniform sequencing depth was an assumption of the presence/absence analyses.

The CDR3 consists of 14 residues. CDR1 SGHAT and CDR2 FQNNGV come from the germline V gene. With 7 bases removed from V and 2 bases from J, the gap between germline ends came to 15 bases. The chain joins TRBV11-2 to TRBJ2-7, with a possible D match to TRBD1 (6 bases). The receptor's source is a man aged 35-49 years in good health and CMV-seronegative. Sequencing used PBMCs. This CDR3 is CASTPLPGAYEQYF. Written as DNA, the CDR3 is TGTGCCAGCACCCCCCTTCCAGGGGCCTACGAGCAGTACTTC.